This is a list of T cell receptor beta chains from one sample in a study of cytomegalovirus exposure and HLA in healthy donors. Generated by immunoSEQ multiplex PCR, the TCRdb table keeps only in-frame clones and is missing some. The sample lists about 150,000 clones; approximately 86% were seen once. The source material was PBMCs. Receptor source: a man between 18 and 35 years old in good health and CMV-seropositive. CDR3s leave out the opening cysteine and the closing phenylalanine or tryptophan. D genes are given only for firm matches. Clone size is given for some rows only: seen once, a few or many times, or a class if the clone is expanded.

clone_size v_call d_call cdr3_aa
- TRBV2 - ASSELGPEQF
- TRBV7-8 TRBD2 ASSFAGGPYNEQF
- TRBV6-6 - ASQSSEGTEAF
- TRBV30 TRBD2 AGLAGASEQY
once TRBV7-2 - ASSSLPDTQY
- TRBV7-8 - ASSPGTGLEAF
- TRBV7-2 - ASSPSGRAETQY
- TRBV11-3 - ASSLSSPGHGSYNEQF
- TRBV4-3 TRBD2 ASSQDFLADTYEQY
few TRBV20-1 - SAYLNTEAF
- TRBV7-6 TRBD2 ASRRGSGRPGETQY
- TRBV5-4 - ASSDQGTDTQY
once TRBV5-6 - ASSPAGDPYEQY
- TRBV4-1 - ASSRAQGGLNTEAF
few TRBV9 TRBD1 ASSADRGPGSPLH
- TRBV29-1 TRBD1 SVVPLGQDHYGYT
few TRBV27 - ASGDMYGYT
- TRBV7-6 TRBD1 ASSPRTGPTNEKLF
- TRBV11-3 - ASSLKPGSYNEQF
few TRBV7-8 - ASKGGGRQPQH
- TRBV6-6 - ASSYGGQPQH
- TRBV2 TRBD1 ASIRTGSTSGNTIY
- TRBV7-2 - ASSLNSGVNTEAF
- TRBV2 - ASSRETAQNTEAF
- TRBV6-6 - ASSPQKKNTEAF
- TRBV19 TRBD1 ASSIGQGEYEQY
few TRBV7-2 - ASSLAGGVLGVGYT
- TRBV7-6 TRBD2 ASSSGLAAEQY
- TRBV4-1 - ASSQGLYNEQF
- TRBV6-5 - ASTAQGFNYGYT
- TRBV21-1 - ASSQTGTGVNTEAF
- TRBV5-4 - ASRSGHLYGYT
- TRBV2 - ASSEPLSGSY
- TRBV6-5 - ASSSLGHTLYGYT
- TRBV14 TRBD2 ASSQVLAGVGDTQY
- TRBV6-4 TRBD2 ASSDSSGGGTDTQY
- TRBV7-8 TRBD2 ASSRTREETQY
- TRBV29-1 TRBD1 SVGGTGYEQY
- TRBV11-2 - ASSFDSGYYEQY
- TRBV7-3 - ASSSRGPGLRKLDNQPQH
- TRBV7-7 - ASSHGSPGELF
few TRBV9 - ASSPLASGNTIY
few TRBV19 - ASSMRESNQPQH
- TRBV5-1 TRBD2 ASTELAGGSYEQY
once TRBV6-6 - ASSATTPGQPQH
- TRBV30 - AWSGQDNSYEQY
once TRBV7-9 TRBD1 ASSTGQGTPSGGELF
- TRBV28 - ASSLYRGEQF